This T cell receptor beta chain was observed in a study of type 1 regulatory T cells. Study information: An in vitro protocol generated T-allo10, a Tr1-enriched, alloantigen-specific CD4 T cell product.

CDR3 size: 18 residues. Trimming took off 1 base at V and 2 bases at J, with 18 bases between the two ends. CDR1 SGHAT and CDR2 FQNNGV come from the germline V gene. TCRdb used MiXCR to reprocess the reads, holding one entry per CDR3 protein. Among approximately 90,000 distinct CDR3 sequences, around a third were seen once, and the ten largest hold around 2.2%. The TCR originated in a human donor in good health. Specimen: CD4+ T cells, either the whole sample or a sorted fraction (not recorded which). V usage is TRBV11-2 and J usage is TRBJ1-3, with TRBD1 as a possible D gene (5 bases). The CDR3 here is CASSLAFLGGEAGNTIYF. The CDR3, as DNA: TGTGCCAGCAGCTTAGCTTTCCTCGGGGGGGAGGCTGGAAACACCATATATTTT.